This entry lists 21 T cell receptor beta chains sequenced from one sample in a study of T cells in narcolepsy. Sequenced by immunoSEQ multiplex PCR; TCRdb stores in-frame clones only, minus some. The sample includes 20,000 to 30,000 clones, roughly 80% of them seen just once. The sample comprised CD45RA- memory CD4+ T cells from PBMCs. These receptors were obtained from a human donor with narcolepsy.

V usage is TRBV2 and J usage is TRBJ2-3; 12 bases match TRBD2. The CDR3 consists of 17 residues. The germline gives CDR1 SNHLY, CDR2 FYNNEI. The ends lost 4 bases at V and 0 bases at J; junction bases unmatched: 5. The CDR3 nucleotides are TGTGCCAGCAGTGTGCTAGCGGGAGGGACTAGCACAGATACGCAGTATTTT. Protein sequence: CASSVLAGGTSTDTQYF.

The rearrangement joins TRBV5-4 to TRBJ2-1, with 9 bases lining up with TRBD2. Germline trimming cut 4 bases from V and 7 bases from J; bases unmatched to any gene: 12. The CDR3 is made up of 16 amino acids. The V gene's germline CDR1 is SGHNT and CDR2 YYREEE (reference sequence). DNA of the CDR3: TGTGCCAGCAGCAAATCACGGACTAGCGTAGGGAATGAGCAGTTCTTC. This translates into CASSKSRTSVGNEQFF.

The CDR3 is CAWGDDSPLHF. The DNA for the CDR3 is TGTGCCTGGGGGGATGATTCACCCCTCCACTTT. V usage is TRBV30 and J usage is TRBJ1-6, with no clear D. V gave up 5 bases and J gave up 8 bases, with 7 bases separating them. This CDR3 is built from 11 residues. Per germline, CDR1 GTSNPN and CDR2 SVGIG (reference sequence).

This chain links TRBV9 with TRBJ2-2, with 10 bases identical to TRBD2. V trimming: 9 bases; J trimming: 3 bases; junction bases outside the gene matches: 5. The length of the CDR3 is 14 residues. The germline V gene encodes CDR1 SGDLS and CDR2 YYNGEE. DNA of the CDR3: TGTGCCACACGGCTAGCGGGAGACACCGGGGAGCTGTTTTTT. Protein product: CATRLAGDTGELFF.

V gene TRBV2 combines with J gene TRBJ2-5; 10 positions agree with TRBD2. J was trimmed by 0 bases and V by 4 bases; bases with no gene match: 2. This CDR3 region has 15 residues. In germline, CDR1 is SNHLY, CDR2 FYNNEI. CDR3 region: CASSATSGYQETQYF. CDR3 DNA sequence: TGTGCCAGCAGTGCGACTAGCGGGTACCAAGAGACCCAGTACTTC. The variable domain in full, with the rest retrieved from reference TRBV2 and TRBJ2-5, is EPEVTQTPSHQVTQMGQEVILRCVPISNHLYFYWYRQILGQKVEFLVSFYNNEISEKSEIFDDQFSVERPDGSNFTLKIRSTKLEDSAMYFCASSATSGYQETQYFGPGTRLLVL.

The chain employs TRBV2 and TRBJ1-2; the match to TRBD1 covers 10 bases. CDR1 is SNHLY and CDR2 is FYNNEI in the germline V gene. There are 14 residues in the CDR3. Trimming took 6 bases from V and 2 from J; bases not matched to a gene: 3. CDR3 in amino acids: CASSRGQGNYGYTF. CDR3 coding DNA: TGTGCCAGCAGCCGGGGACAGGGGAACTATGGCTACACCTTC.

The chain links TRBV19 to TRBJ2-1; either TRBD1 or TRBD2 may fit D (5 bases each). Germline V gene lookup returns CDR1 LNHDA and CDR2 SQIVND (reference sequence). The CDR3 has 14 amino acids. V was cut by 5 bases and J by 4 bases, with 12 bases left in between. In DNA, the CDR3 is TGTGCCAGTAGTGGCCGGGACGGATACAATGAGCAGTTCTTC. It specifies CASSGRDGYNEQFF. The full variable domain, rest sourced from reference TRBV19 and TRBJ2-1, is DGGITQSPKYLFRKEGQNVTLSCEQNLNHDAMYWYRQDPGQGLRLIYYSQIVNDFQKGDIAEGYSVSREKKESFPLTVTSAQKNPTAFYLCASSGRDGYNEQFFGPGTRLTVL.

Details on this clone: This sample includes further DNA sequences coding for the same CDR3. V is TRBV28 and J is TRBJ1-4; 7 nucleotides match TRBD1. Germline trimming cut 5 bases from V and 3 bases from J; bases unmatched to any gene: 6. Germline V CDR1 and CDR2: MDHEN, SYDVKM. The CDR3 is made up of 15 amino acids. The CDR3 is CASSRGGTANEKLFF. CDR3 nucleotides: TGTGCCAGCAGTCGAGGGGGCACCGCTAATGAAAAACTGTTTTTT.

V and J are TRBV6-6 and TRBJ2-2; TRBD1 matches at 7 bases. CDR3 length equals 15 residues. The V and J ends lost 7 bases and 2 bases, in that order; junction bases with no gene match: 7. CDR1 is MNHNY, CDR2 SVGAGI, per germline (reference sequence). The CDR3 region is CASTYRGVNTGELFF. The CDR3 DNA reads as TGTGCCAGCACCTACAGGGGTGTTAACACCGGGGAGCTGTTTTTT.

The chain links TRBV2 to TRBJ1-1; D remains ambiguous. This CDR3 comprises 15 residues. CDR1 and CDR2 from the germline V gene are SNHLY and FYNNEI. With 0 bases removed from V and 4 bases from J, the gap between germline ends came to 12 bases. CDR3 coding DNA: TGTGCCAGCAGTGAAGCCAGCACGCTTAGCACTGAAGCTTTCTTT. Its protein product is CASSEASTLSTEAFF. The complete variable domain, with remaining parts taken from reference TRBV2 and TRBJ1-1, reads EPEVTQTPSHQVTQMGQEVILRCVPISNHLYFYWYRQILGQKVEFLVSFYNNEISEKSEIFDDQFSVERPDGSNFTLKIRSTKLEDSAMYFCASSEASTLSTEAFFGQGTRLTVV.

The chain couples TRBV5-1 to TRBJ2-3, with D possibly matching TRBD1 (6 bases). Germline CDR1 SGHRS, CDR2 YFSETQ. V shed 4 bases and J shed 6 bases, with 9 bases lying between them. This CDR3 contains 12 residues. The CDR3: CASSPQGDTQYF. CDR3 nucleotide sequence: TGCGCCAGCAGCCCGCAGGGGGATACGCAGTATTTT.

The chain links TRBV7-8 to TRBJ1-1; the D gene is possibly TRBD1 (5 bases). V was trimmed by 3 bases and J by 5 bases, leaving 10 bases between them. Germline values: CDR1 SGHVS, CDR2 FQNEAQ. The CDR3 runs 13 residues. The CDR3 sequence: CASSFDSRTEAFF. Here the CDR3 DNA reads TGTGCCAGCAGCTTTGACAGTCGGACTGAAGCTTTCTTT.

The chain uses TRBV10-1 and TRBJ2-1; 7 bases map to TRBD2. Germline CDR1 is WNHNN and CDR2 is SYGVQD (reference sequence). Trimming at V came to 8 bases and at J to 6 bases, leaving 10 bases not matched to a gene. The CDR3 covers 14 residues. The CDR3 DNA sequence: TGCGCCAGCTCCCGGAGTGGGGGGGGCAATGAGCAGTTCTTC. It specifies CASSRSGGGNEQFF.

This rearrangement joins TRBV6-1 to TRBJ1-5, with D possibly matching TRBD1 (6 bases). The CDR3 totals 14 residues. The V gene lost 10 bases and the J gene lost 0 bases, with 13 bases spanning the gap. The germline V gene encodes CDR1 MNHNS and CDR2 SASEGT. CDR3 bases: TGTGCCACGGTACAGGGCCTTAGCAATCAGCCCCAGCATTTT. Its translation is CATVQGLSNQPQHF.

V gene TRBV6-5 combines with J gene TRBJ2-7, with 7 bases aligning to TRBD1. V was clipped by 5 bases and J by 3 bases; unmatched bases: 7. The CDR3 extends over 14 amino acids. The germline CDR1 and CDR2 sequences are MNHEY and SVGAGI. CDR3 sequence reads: CASSEGGGSYEQYF. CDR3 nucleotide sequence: TGTGCCAGCAGTGAAGGGGGCGGCAGCTACGAGCAGTACTTC.

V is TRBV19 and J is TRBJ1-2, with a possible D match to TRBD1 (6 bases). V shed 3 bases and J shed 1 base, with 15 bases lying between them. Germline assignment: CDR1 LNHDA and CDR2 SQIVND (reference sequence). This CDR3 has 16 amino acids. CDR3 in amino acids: CASSIVGDTRNYGYTF. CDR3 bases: TGTGCCAGTAGTATTGTTGGGGACACTCGTAACTATGGCTACACCTTC.

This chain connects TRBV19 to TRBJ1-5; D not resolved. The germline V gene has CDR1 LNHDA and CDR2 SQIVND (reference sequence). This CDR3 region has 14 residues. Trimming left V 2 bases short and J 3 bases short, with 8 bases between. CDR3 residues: CASSIRTDNQPQHF. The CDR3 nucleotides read TGTGCCAGTAGTATACGAACAGACAATCAGCCCCAGCATTTT.

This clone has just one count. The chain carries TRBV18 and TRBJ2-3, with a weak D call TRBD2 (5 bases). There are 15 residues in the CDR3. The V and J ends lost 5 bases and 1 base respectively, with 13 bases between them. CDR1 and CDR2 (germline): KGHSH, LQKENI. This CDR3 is CASSSAGWGTDTQYF. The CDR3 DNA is TGTGCCAGCTCATCGGCGGGTTGGGGCACAGATACGCAGTATTTT.

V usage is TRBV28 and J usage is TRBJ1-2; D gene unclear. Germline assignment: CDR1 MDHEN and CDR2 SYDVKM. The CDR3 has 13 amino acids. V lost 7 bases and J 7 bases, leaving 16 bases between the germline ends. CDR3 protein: CASKSGTPSGYTF. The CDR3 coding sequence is TGTGCCAGCAAGAGCGGTACTCCTTCTGGCTACACCTTC.

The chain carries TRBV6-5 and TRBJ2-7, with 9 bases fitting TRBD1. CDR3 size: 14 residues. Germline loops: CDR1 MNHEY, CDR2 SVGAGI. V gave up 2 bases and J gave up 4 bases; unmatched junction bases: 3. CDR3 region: CASSYVQGAYEQYF. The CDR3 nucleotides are TGTGCCAGCAGTTACGTACAGGGGGCGTACGAGCAGTACTTC.

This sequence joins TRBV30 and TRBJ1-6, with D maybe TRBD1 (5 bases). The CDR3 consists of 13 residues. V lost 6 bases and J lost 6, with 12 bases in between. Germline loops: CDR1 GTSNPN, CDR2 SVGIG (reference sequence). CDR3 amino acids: CACRESGNSPLHF. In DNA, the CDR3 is TGTGCCTGCAGGGAATCTGGTAATTCACCCCTCCACTTT.